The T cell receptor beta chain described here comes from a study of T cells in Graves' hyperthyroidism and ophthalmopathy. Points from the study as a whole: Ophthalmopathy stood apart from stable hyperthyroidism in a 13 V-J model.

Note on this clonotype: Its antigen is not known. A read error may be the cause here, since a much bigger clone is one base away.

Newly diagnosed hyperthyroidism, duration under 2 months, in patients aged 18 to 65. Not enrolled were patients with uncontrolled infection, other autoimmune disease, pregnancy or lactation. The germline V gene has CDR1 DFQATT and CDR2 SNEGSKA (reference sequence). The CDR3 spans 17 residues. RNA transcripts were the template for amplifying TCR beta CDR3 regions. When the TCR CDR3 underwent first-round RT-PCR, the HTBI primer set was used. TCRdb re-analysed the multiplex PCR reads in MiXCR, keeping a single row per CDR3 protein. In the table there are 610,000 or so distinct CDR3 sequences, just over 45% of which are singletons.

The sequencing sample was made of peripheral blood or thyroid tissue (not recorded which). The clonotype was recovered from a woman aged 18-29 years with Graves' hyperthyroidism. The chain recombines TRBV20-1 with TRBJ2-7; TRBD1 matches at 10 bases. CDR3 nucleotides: TGCAGTGATAGAGTTCCTCCCCAGGACAGGGGGATCTACGAGCAGTACTTC. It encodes CSDRVPPQDRGIYEQYF.